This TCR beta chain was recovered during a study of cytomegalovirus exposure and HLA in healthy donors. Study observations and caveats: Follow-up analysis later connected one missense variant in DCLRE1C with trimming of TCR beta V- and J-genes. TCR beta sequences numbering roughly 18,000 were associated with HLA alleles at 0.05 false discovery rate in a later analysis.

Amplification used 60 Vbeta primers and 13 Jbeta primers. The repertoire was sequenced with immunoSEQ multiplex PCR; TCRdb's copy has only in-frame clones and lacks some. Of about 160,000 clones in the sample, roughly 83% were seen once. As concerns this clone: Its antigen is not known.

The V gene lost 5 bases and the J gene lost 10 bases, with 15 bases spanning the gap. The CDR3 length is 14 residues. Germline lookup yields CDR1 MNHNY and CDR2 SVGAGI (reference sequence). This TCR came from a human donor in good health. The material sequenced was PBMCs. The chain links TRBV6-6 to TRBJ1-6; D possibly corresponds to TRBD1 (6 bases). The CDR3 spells CASSALGARSPLHF. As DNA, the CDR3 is TGTGCCAGCAGTGCCCTGGGGGCTCGGTCACCCCTCCACTTT.